Included here is one T cell receptor (beta chain) sequence, with context. The antigen is not known. The entry originates in a study of blood T cells in healthy people across ages. Notes on the study in general: Measured against age, TCR beta diversity per million T cells decreased in a roughly linear manner.

There are 18 residues in the CDR3. Germline V gene sequence: CDR1 MNHEY, CDR2 SVGAGI. V dropped 1 base and J dropped 0; count of bases not matched to a gene: 6. The use of a sample-barcoded 5' primer and a J-beta primer mix characterized a second PCR of roughly 6 to 11 cycles. A template-switch adaptor with 12 random nucleotides tagged each cDNA molecule. No fewer than 2.5 million CDR3-containing paired-end reads came from each sample. Using its own MiXCR run on the 5' RACE reads, TCRdb lists one record per CDR3 protein. The sample includes 700,000 to 950,000 distinct CDR3 sequences, roughly 60% of them seen just once.

V usage is TRBV6-5 and J usage is TRBJ1-3; TRBD1 agrees at 10 bases. Sequencing was done on a sample of blood. The receptor was isolated from a young man in good health. CDR3: CASSYWGTGANSGNTIYF. DNA for the CDR3: TGTGCCAGCAGTTACTGGGGGACAGGGGCGAACTCTGGAAACACCATATATTTT.